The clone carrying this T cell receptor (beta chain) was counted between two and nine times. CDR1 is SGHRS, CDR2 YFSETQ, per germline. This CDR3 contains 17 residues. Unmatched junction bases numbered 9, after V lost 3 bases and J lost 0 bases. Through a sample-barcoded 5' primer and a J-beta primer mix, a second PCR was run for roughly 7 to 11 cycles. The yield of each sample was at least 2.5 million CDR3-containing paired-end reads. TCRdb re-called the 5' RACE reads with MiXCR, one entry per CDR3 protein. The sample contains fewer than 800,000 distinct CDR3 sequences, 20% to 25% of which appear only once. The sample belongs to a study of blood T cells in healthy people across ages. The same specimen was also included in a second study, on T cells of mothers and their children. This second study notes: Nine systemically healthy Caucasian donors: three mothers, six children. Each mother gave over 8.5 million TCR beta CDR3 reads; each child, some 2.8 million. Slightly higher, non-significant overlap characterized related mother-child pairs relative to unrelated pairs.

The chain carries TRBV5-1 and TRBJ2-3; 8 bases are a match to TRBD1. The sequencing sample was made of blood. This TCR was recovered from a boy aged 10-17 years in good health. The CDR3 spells CASSSPKGQESTDTQYF. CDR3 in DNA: TGCGCCAGCAGCTCTCCCAAGGGACAGGAAAGCACAGATACGCAGTATTTT.